This TCR beta chain is drawn from a study of radiation and T cells in renal cell carcinoma. Notes on the study in general: Top tumor clonotypes rose in blood 2 weeks post-radiation, then contracted.

Concerning this clone itself: Antigen specificity is unknown.

Time point indicated: blood 4 weeks post-SBRT, at nephrectomy. Treatment meaning: 15 Gy SBRT to primary tumor, nephrectomy 4 weeks later. Nephrectomy followed 15 Gy stereotactic body radiation by 4 weeks. Blood was sampled at baseline, 2 weeks and 4 weeks after SBRT. This table comes from immunoSEQ multiplex PCR, and its TCRdb copy is limited to in-frame clones, with some not included. The profile covers more than 120,000 clones, with 75% to 90% appearing a single time and around a sixth taken by the ten largest. Per the germline V gene, CDR1 is ENHRY and CDR2 is SYGVKD. There are 16 residues in the CDR3. The V end lost 2 bases, the J end lost 2 bases, and 13 bases lay between the germline ends.

This rearrangement joins TRBV10-3 to TRBJ1-3; D is ambiguous. The sequencing used blood, collected from a patient whose treatment included radiotherapy and nephrectomy. This clonotype originated in a woman between 50 and 59 years old with renal cell carcinoma. The CDR3 DNA sequence: TGTGCCATCAGTGAGCCCGGCCAAGAACCTGGAAACACCATATATTTT. It specifies CAISEPGQEPGNTIYF.